This TCR beta chain was captured in a study of tumor-infiltrating lymphocytes in oesophageal squamous cell carcinoma. MiXCR, run by TCRdb on the PCR reads, gives a single entry per CDR3 protein. The repertoire holds around 16,000 distinct CDR3 sequences, approximately 43% seen once, with about 38% in the top ten. With 0 bases removed from V and 6 bases from J, the gap between germline ends came to 13 bases. Germline V lookup: CDR1 SGDLS, CDR2 YYNGEE. The CDR3 contains 14 residues. This receptor was identified in a female donor with esophageal squamous cell carcinoma. The specimen sequenced was blood. The J gene is TRBJ2-7, the V gene TRBV9; weak D call: TRBD2 (5 bases). The CDR3 sequence: CASSVGVQSGEQYF. For the CDR3, the DNA is TGTGCCAGCAGCGTAGGGGTACAAAGCGGCGAGCAGTACTTC.